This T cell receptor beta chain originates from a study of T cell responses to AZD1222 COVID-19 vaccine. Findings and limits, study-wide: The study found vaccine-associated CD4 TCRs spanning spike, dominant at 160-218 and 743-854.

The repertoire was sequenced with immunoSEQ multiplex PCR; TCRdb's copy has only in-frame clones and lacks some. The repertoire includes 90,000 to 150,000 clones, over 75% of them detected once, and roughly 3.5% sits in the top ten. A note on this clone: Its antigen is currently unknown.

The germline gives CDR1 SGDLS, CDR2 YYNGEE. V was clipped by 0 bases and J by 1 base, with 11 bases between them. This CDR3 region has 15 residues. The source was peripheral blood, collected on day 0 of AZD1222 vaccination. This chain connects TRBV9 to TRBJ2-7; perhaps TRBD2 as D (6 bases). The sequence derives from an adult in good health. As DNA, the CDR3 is TGTGCCAGCAGCGTAGGGGTAGCGGCTTCCTACGAGCAGTACTTC. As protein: CASSVGVAASYEQYF. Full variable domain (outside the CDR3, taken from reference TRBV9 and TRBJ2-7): DSGVTQTPKHLITATGQRVTLRCSPRSGDLSVYWYQQSLDQGLQFLIQYYNGEERAKGNILERFSAQQFPDLHSELNLSSLELGDSALYFCASSVGVAASYEQYFGPGTRLTVT.